Reported below is one TCR beta chain. V lost 3 bases and J 1 base, leaving 13 bases between the germline ends. Germline V gene sequence: CDR1 KGHSH, CDR2 LQKENI. This CDR3 is 16 amino acids long. This specimen belongs to a study of blood T cell repertoires in COVID-19. As for the study in general: Specimens from acute and convalescent COVID-19 originated in the United States, Italy and Spain. PBMCs, B-cell-depleted T cells, or T cells were the source of the cDNA or gDNA that made up the material.

Per the original methods: Estimation of nucleated cell counts was performed using reference gene primer amplification. Sequencing was performed with immunoSEQ multiplex PCR; in TCRdb, only in-frame clones are kept and a portion is missing. From that table come the V and J calls and clone size; the DNA was used to work out D and trimming. The sample yields tens of thousands of clones, around 90% seen once. The sequenced sample consisted of peripheral blood. This sequence joins TRBV18 and TRBJ2-1; D gene uncertain. The receptor was derived from a human donor in a cohort sampled during active COVID-19. The CDR3 here is CASSPRVASSYNEQFF. In DNA form, the CDR3 reads TGTGCCAGCTCACCCCGGGTAGCTTCTTCCTACAATGAGCAGTTCTTC.